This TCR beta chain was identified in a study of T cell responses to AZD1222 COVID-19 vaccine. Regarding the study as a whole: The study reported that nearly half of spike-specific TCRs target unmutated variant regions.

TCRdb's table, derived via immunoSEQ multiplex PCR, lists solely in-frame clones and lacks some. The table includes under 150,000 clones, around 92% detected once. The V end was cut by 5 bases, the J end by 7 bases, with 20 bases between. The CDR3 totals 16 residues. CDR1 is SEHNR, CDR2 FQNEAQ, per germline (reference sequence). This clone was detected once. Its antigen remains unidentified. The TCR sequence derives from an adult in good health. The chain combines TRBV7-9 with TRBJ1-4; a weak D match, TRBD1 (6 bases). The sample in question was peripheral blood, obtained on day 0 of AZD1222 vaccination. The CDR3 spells CASSKLQGPPGEKLFF. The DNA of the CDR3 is TGTGCCAGCAGCAAACTACAGGGCCCCCCGGGTGAAAAACTGTTTTTT.